This T cell receptor (beta chain) was identified during a study of CD8 T cells in Susac syndrome. General study findings and limits: The study recognized that the number of individuals in its TCR sequencing and HLA analysis was relatively small.

Trimming stripped 5 bases from V and 5 bases from J, with 6 bases between. The CDR3 is 11 residues long. Germline V gene data show CDR1 as ENHRY and CDR2 as SYGVKD. An amount of RNA that ranged from about 0.45 to 1 ug was reverse transcribed with random hexamers. Amplification of TCR beta CDR3 by immunoSEQ multiplex PCR spanned 54 Vbeta and 13 Jbeta. TCRdb reprocessed the immunoSEQ multiplex PCR reads with MiXCR, giving one entry per CDR3 protein. In the table there are approximately 140,000 distinct CDR3 sequences, 85% to 95% of which are singletons. TCR beta was sequenced from blood CD8+ and CD4+ T cells. The authors negatively isolated CD8+ and CD4+ T cells and FACS-enriched TEMRA cells. Comments on this clonotype: The antigen is undetermined.

This chain links TRBV10-3 with TRBJ1-1; D is undetermined. Sequencing used CD4+ T cells from PBMCs. This TCR derives from a human donor with multiple sclerosis. CDR3 nucleotide sequence: TGTGCCATCAGTCGAGAGACTGAAGCTTTCTTT. Its protein is CAISRETEAFF.